This T cell receptor (beta chain) was recovered during a study of technical replicates of blood from a handful of donors. Libraries were prepared by immunoSEQ multiplex PCR; TCRdb keeps only in-frame clonotypes and omits some of them. There are about 73,000 clones in the sample; just over 90% occur only once, and approximately 0.25% lies in the top ten. Germline V gene data show CDR1 as ENHRY and CDR2 as SYGVKD. The CDR3 is 16 residues long. Trimming cost V 6 bases and J 0 bases; bases outside gene matches: 10. Specimen: T cells isolated from PBMCs. The chain joins TRBV10-3 to TRBJ1-1, with 7 bases identical to TRBD1. The receptor comes from a human donor in good health. CDR3 amino acids: CAISRGAGSMNTEAFF. CDR3 DNA sequence: TGTGCCATCAGCAGGGGGGCAGGCAGTATGAACACTGAAGCTTTCTTT.